This T cell receptor (beta chain) was sequenced for a study of cytomegalovirus exposure and HLA in healthy donors. Study-level points and caveats: TCR beta V segments were, for the most part, productive about 87% or about 30% of the time in an earlier analysis. Later analysis demonstrated an association between a missense DCLRE1C variant and TCR beta V- and J-gene trimming. The study recorded 150 to 200 TCR beta chains that were cytomegalovirus-associated.

The V gene's germline CDR1 is KGHSH and CDR2 LQKENI. Between the trimmed V and J ends, which lost 6 bases and 4 bases, there was a span of 18 bases. The CDR3 totals 15 residues. As concerns this clone: Its antigen remains unidentified.

PCR involved 60 Vbeta and 13 Jbeta primers. Clones were sequenced by immunoSEQ multiplex PCR, and TCRdb holds only the in-frame ones, with some missing. The table records about 120,000 clones, roughly 69% of them present only once. The sequencing sample was made of PBMCs. The source is a woman between 40 and 50 years old in good health and CMV-seropositive. The chain carries TRBV18 and TRBJ2-5, with D tentatively TRBD2 (6 bases). The CDR3 sequence is CASSALGRTGETQYF. The DNA for the CDR3 is TGTGCCAGCTCGGCGCTCGGGAGAACCGGAGAGACCCAGTACTTC.